Sequencing of this T cell receptor beta chain was carried out in a study of type 1 regulatory T cells. Study information: T-allo10 is an in vitro-generated, Tr1-enriched CD4 T cell product specific for alloantigen.

Trimming removed 8 bases at V and 4 bases at J, with 21 bases between. The CDR3 has 16 amino acids. From germline, CDR1 is MNHNY and CDR2 SVGAGI (reference sequence). From the reads, TCRdb called clonotypes with MiXCR, one entry per CDR3 protein. This table has some 89,000 distinct CDR3 sequences, less than 40% appearing once. The receptor's source is a human donor in good health. The chain recombines TRBV6-6 with TRBJ2-1; tentative D call: TRBD1 (5 bases). The sample was CD4+ T cells, either the whole sample or a sorted fraction (not recorded which). CDR3 protein: CASLKGYGSMYNEQFF. In nucleotides, the CDR3 is TGTGCCAGCCTCAAGGGGTACGGATCGATGTACAATGAGCAGTTCTTC.